Each of the 6 T cell receptor beta chains below was sequenced from the same sample in a study of persistence of HIV-infected CD4 T cells. The libraries were made with immunoSEQ version 4 in survey mode. Produced via immunoSEQ multiplex PCR; TCRdb's table is partial and in-frame only. The sample includes tens of thousands of clones, roughly 82% of them seen just once. No antigens are known for them. Cells were stimulated with CMV-infected fibroblast lysates at around 9.1 ug/mL. Memory cells lacking CD40L and CD69 with high CD45RO were sorted. The sample consisted of CD4+ T cells sorted from PBMCs after approximately 20-hour stimulation, taken from a patient who received antiretroviral therapy. The receptors here all came from an adult woman with HIV who was CMV-seropositive.

The chain is built from TRBV9 and TRBJ1-3; unclear D gene. Germline CDR1 reads SGDLS; CDR2 reads YYNGEE. There are 15 residues in the CDR3. Trimming took off 2 bases at V and 0 bases at J, with 9 bases between the two ends. The CDR3 loop reads CASSVGSPSGNTIYF. CDR3 in DNA: TGTGCCAGCAGCGTGGGCAGCCCCTCTGGAAACACCATATATTTT.

This sequence joins TRBV2 and TRBJ2-2; no firm D call. CDR1 and CDR2 from the germline V gene are SNHLY and FYNNEI. V dropped 8 bases and J dropped 3 bases, with 7 bases sitting between them. The CDR3 loop spans 12 amino acids. This chain's CDR3 is CASQAYTGELFF. The CDR3 DNA follows: TGTGCCAGCCAGGCCTACACCGGGGAGCTGTTTTTT.

This chain links TRBV7-2 with TRBJ2-1, with D hard to call. The CDR3 length is 12 residues. Trimming pared 2 bases from V and 7 bases from J, leaving 6 bases between. Germline values: CDR1 SGHTA, CDR2 FQGNSA. CDR3 in DNA: TGTGCCAGCAGCTTAACGCGAAATGAGCAGTTCTTC. It yields the protein CASSLTRNEQFF.

V usage is TRBV6-6 and J usage is TRBJ2-1; tentative D call: TRBD2 (5 bases). This CDR3 contains 15 residues. The germline V and J ends were trimmed by 6 bases and 4 bases, with 16 bases remaining between them. CDR1 is MNHNY and CDR2 is SVGAGI in the germline V gene (reference sequence). This CDR3 is CASSSEGAVYNEQFF. CDR3 bases: TGTGCCAGCAGCTCTGAGGGCGCGGTATACAATGAGCAGTTCTTC.

Worth noting for this clone: The junction shows a germline mismatch at one end, possibly a read error. The rearrangement links TRBV6-5 to TRBJ1-4; perhaps TRBD1 as D (5 bases). This CDR3 contains 11 residues. Germline assignment: CDR1 MNHEY and CDR2 SVGAGI. CDR3 in DNA: TGTGCCCGCAGGGCTAATGAAAAACTGTTTTTT. It translates to CARRANEKLFF.

V and J are TRBV6-2 or TRBV6-3 and TRBJ2-3; D might be TRBD2 (6 bases). Trimming left V 5 bases short and J 4 bases short, with 10 bases between. This CDR3 contains 13 residues. In germline, CDR1 is MNHEY, CDR2 SVGEGT. The CDR3 DNA sequence: TGTGCCAGCAGTCCGTGGGGGGCAGATACGCAGTATTTT. Translating it yields CASSPWGADTQYF.